What follows are 7 T cell receptor beta chains derived from one specimen sequenced in a study of cytomegalovirus exposure and HLA in healthy donors. This PCR relied on a set of 60 Vbeta primers and 13 Jbeta primers. Clones were read by immunoSEQ multiplex PCR, and TCRdb kept only the in-frame ones, dropping some. The sample holds about 140,000 clones; about four fifths are singletons and the top ten take under 1.5%. The sequenced sample was PBMCs. The origin of the receptors is a male donor in good health and CMV-seropositive.

The chain carries TRBV9 and TRBJ1-2; 8 bases are shared with TRBD1. J gave up 1 base and V 4 bases, and 6 bases lay outside the gene matches. CDR3 size: 15 residues. Germline loops: CDR1 SGDLS, CDR2 YYNGEE. CDR3 nucleotides: TGTGCCAGCAGCCGGACAGGGAATAGTAACTATGGCTACACCTTC. Its protein product is CASSRTGNSNYGYTF.

The chain links TRBV2 to TRBJ1-4; 7 bases fit TRBD1. Germline trimming cut 0 bases from V and 0 bases from J; bases unmatched to any gene: 13. Looked up from germline, CDR1 is SNHLY and CDR2 is FYNNEI. The CDR3 sequence is 20 residues long. The CDR3 DNA reads as TGTGCCAGCAGTGAAGCGCTTCCGTTGACAGGGCTAGCAACTAATGAAAAACTGTTTTTT. It codes for CASSEALPLTGLATNEKLFF.

The chain combines TRBV28 with TRBJ2-7, with 10 bases matching TRBD2. CDR3 length: 17 amino acids. J lost 4 bases, V lost 5 bases, and 14 bases had no gene match. Per the germline V gene, CDR1 is MDHEN and CDR2 is SYDVKM. CDR3 in amino acids: CASSDDALAGTDYEQYF. DNA of the CDR3: TGTGCCAGCAGTGATGACGCACTAGCGGGGACCGATTACGAGCAGTACTTC.

The V call is TRBV5-1, the J call TRBJ2-5; the match to TRBD2 covers 7 bases. In germline, CDR1 is SGHRS, CDR2 YFSETQ. J lost 5 bases, V lost 4 bases, and 8 bases had no gene match. The CDR3 runs 14 residues. CDR3 region: CASSPGGPSETQYF. CDR3 bases: TGCGCCAGCAGCCCGGGGGGTCCGAGCGAGACCCAGTACTTC.

The DNA for the CDR3 is TGTGCCAGCAGCTTACGAACTAGCGGGGGGAGCTCTGGGGCCAACGTCCTGACTTTC. Its translation: CASSLRTSGGSSGANVLTF. The rearrangement joins TRBV7-3 to TRBJ2-6; 12 bases agree with TRBD2. Germline CDR1 reads SGHTA; CDR2 reads FQGTGA. J gave up 0 bases and V 2 bases, and 5 bases lay outside the gene matches. This CDR3 is 19 amino acids long.

The V and J genes are TRBV25-1 and TRBJ1-6; D gene unclear. Germline CDR1 is MGHDK and CDR2 is SYGVNS. The V end was cut by 5 bases, the J end by 9 bases, with 14 bases between. This CDR3 spans 14 amino acids. The DNA for the CDR3 is TGTGCCAGCAGTACGGCCGACATAGTTTCACCCCTCCACTTT. The encoded protein is CASSTADIVSPLHF.

The chain links TRBV5-5 to TRBJ1-1; D is unclear. Germline CDR1 and CDR2: SGHKS and YYEKEE (reference sequence). The CDR3 totals 13 residues. Trimming shortened V by 6 bases and J by 2 bases, and 11 bases separated the two germline ends. In DNA, the CDR3 is TGTGCCAGCACCAAATCAGGTAACACTGAAGCTTTCTTT. Amino acids: CASTKSGNTEAFF.